A selection of T cell receptor beta chains follows, all from one sample in a study of T cells in Graves' hyperthyroidism and ophthalmopathy. TCRdb called the multiplex PCR reads again in MiXCR, with one record for every CDR3 protein. The sample carries 370,000 or so distinct CDR3 sequences, about 25% recorded once. Sequencing used blood. The receptor set was obtained from a man in his fifties with Graves' hyperthyroidism. The CDR3 runs from the conserved cysteine through the conserved F or W. D genes are given only for firm matches. Not all rows give a size; the values are once, few, many and, for expanded clones, a class.

TRBV28	many	-	TRBJ2-7	CASSLPGYEQYF	TGTGCCAGCTCCCTACCGGGCTACGAGCAGTACTTC
TRBV29-1	-	TRBD1	TRBJ1-6	CSVRDRGPSPLHF	TGCAGCGTCCGGGACAGGGGGCCGTCACCCCTCCACTTT
TRBV20-1	-	TRBD2	TRBJ2-1	CSATGLAASEQFF	TGCAGTGCTACGGGACTAGCGGCGAGTGAGCAGTTCTTC
TRBV6-1	few	TRBD1	TRBJ1-6	CASSAISGQANSPLHF	TGTGCCAGCAGTGCGATTTCGGGACAGGCTAATTCACCCCTCCACTTT
TRBV3-1	many	-	TRBJ2-7	CASSQDFREQYF	TGTGCCAGCAGCCAAGATTTTCGCGAGCAGTACTTC
TRBV3-1	few	-	TRBJ1-1	CASSLIGGREAFF	TGTGCCAGCAGCCTTATAGGGGGTAGAGAAGCTTTCTTT
TRBV6-1	few	-	TRBJ1-5	CASMTGHNQPQHF	TGTGCCAGCATGACAGGCCACAATCAGCCCCAGCATTTT
TRBV2	-	-	TRBJ2-7	CASSDDFYEQYF	TGTGCCAGCAGTGACGATTTCTACGAGCAGTACTTC
TRBV7-9	-	-	TRBJ2-5	CASSPQETRGETQYF	TGTGCCAGCAGCCCCCAAGAAACGAGGGGAGAGACCCAGTACTTC
TRBV2	many	TRBD2	TRBJ2-1	CASSGGLAGNEQFF	TGTGCCAGCAGTGGGGGACTAGCGGGGAATGAGCAGTTCTTC
TRBV28	few	TRBD1	TRBJ2-7	CASSLLGGTGGGSYEQYF	TGTGCCAGCAGTTTATTAGGGGGAACAGGGGGCGGTTCCTACGAGCAGTACTTC
TRBV9	-	-	TRBJ2-3	CASSVGGAATDTQYF	TGTGCCAGCAGCGTTGGGGGGGCAGCCACAGATACGCAGTATTTT
TRBV19	few	-	TRBJ2-7	CASSFAGYEQYF	TGTGCCAGTAGCTTTGCGGGCTACGAGCAGTACTTC
TRBV5-6	-	-	TRBJ2-1	CASSSRDWRGNEQFF	TGTGCCAGCAGCTCCCGGGACTGGCGGGGCAATGAGCAGTTCTTC
TRBV12-5	once	TRBD1	TRBJ2-5	CASGNGQGGGETQYF	TGTGCTAGTGGTAACGGACAGGGCGGAGGAGAGACCCAGTACTTC
TRBV3-1	-	-	TRBJ2-4	CASSQAGGRLQYF	TGTGCCAGCAGCCAAGCTGGGGGACGACTTCAGTACTTC
TRBV7-2	many	-	TRBJ2-3	CASSNRAASVDTQYF	TGTGCCAGCAGCAACCGAGCGGCTAGCGTAGATACGCAGTATTTT